This TCR beta chain comes out of a study of T cell responses to AZD1222 COVID-19 vaccine. Measured with immunoSEQ multiplex PCR; TCRdb has only the in-frame clones, and not every one. The repertoire consists of approximately 200,000 clones, with roughly 90% occurring once and the leading ten covering around 3.5%. V was shortened by 4 bases and J by 4 bases, with 13 bases between the two germline ends. Germline V lookup: CDR1 MDHEN, CDR2 SYDVKM. The CDR3 loop spans 14 amino acids. The chain recombines TRBV28 with TRBJ1-2; D is unresolved. The material sequenced was peripheral blood, taken 28 days after the second AZD1222 dose. The TCR originated in an adult who received the AZD1222 COVID-19 vaccine. Written as DNA, the CDR3 is TGTGCCAGCAGTTCACCCGCGGGGATCTATGGCTACACCTTC. It codes for CASSSPAGIYGYTF.